This T cell receptor beta chain was captured by sequencing in a study of blood T cell repertoires in COVID-19. Study background: From T cells, B-cell-depleted T cells, or PBMCs came the material, which was cDNA or gDNA.

The CDR3 runs to 14 residues. The germline V gene encodes CDR1 GTSNPN and CDR2 SVGIG (reference sequence). With 1 base removed from V and 7 bases from J, the gap between germline ends came to 17 bases. Per the original methods: Estimated nucleated cell counts came from reference gene primer amplification. Profiling relied on immunoSEQ multiplex PCR, and the TCRdb table lists in-frame clones only, not all of them. The V and J calls and clone size are taken from that table; D and trimming were inferred from the DNA. Of some 490,000 clones in the sample, approximately 85% were seen once. This receptor was identified in a human donor in a cohort sampled during active COVID-19. This rearrangement joins TRBV30 to TRBJ2-7; tentatively, D is TRBD1 (6 bases). Sequencing was done on a sample of peripheral blood. DNA of the CDR3: TGTGCCTGGAGTGCCCGGGACACCCTACGGGAGCAGTACTTC. Residues: CAWSARDTLREQYF.